Following are 11 T cell receptor beta chains from one sample sequenced in a study of identifying expanded T cells in peripheral blood. This table comes from immunoSEQ multiplex PCR, and its TCRdb copy is limited to in-frame clones, with some not included. This sample carries about 85,000 clones, over 75% of them seen once, and the ten largest clones take around 2.7%. The sequenced sample consisted of blood. These receptors were taken from a person aged 18-70 years in good health.

The gene calls are TRBV5-1 and TRBJ2-5, with 9 bases identical to TRBD1. The DNA end lines up better with TRBJ2-7; the J call may be wrong. The CDR3 runs to 16 residues. Looked up from germline, CDR1 is SGHRS and CDR2 is YFSETQ. The chain's CDR3 is CASSRPEGQGSYEQYF. CDR3 nucleotide sequence: TGCGCCAGCAGCCGTCCTGAGGGACAGGGATCCTACGAGCAGTACTTC.

This clone is a singleton in its sample. The chain has TRBV29-1 and TRBJ2-5; D might be TRBD1 (7 bases). The germline CDR1 and CDR2 sequences are SQVTM and ANQGSEA. Trimming left V 7 bases short and J 5 bases short, with 17 bases between. The CDR3 length is 13 residues. The CDR3 coding sequence is TGCAGCGCCGGTGGAGGGGGCAGGGAGACCCAGTACTTC. This gives the protein CSAGGGGRETQYF.

The rearrangement joins TRBV27 to TRBJ2-2, with a possible D match to TRBD2 (6 bases). V lost 3 bases, J lost 15 bases, and 20 bases lay in between. Germline CDR1 MNHEY, CDR2 SMNVEV (reference sequence). This CDR3 spans 14 amino acids. This CDR3 is CASSFGPGENTVFF. As DNA, the CDR3 is TGTGCCAGCAGTTTTGGCCCGGGGGAGAACACGGTGTTTTTT.

The V gene is TRBV9, the J gene TRBJ1-2; D is unresolved. With 0 bases removed from V and 11 bases from J, the gap between germline ends came to 20 bases. This CDR3 spans 15 amino acids. From germline, CDR1 is SGDLS and CDR2 YYNGEE. The CDR3 nucleotides are TGTGCCAGCAGCGTAGACTCACTGGGCGTCCAGCGGTACACCTTC. Translated, it gives CASSVDSLGVQRYTF.

This chain uses TRBV7-2 with TRBJ2-3; D remains unclear. V lost 4 bases to trimming and J lost 2 bases, with 13 bases between them. From germline, CDR1 is SGHTA and CDR2 FQGNSA. This CDR3 is built from 15 residues. DNA for the CDR3: TGTGCCAGCAGCTCCCGGAGACCCCCCACAGATACGCAGTATTTT. Protein product: CASSSRRPPTDTQYF.

The V gene is TRBV5-1, the J gene TRBJ2-3; D perhaps matches TRBD2 (6 bases). The V end lost 2 bases, the J end lost 13 bases, and 17 bases lay between the germline ends. The germline gives CDR1 SGHRS, CDR2 YFSETQ. The CDR3 has 13 residues. The CDR3: CASSFSGAGPEYF. CDR3 nucleotide sequence: TGCGCCAGCAGCTTTAGTGGGGCGGGGCCAGAGTATTTT. Together with reference TRBV5-1 and TRBJ2-3, the CDR3 gives the full variable domain: KAGVTQTPRYLIKTRGQQVTLSCSPISGHRSVSWYQQTPGQGLQFLFEYFSETQRNKGNFPGRFSGRQFSNSRSEMNVSTLELGDSALYLCASSFSGAGPEYFGPGTRLTVL.

This rearrangement joins TRBV11-2 to TRBJ2-7, with D maybe TRBD1 (5 bases). The length of the CDR3 is 16 residues. Germline CDR1 is SGHAT and CDR2 is FQNNGV. V lost 2 bases, J lost 1 base, and 15 bases lay in between. CDR3 region: CASSLSFGATSYEQYF. CDR3 sequence (DNA): TGTGCCAGCAGCTTAAGCTTTGGGGCGACGTCCTACGAGCAGTACTTC.

This sequence joins TRBV5-6 and TRBJ1-5, with no clear D. The CDR3 is 12 amino acids. V shed 2 bases and J shed 7 bases, with 7 bases lying between them. The germline V gene has CDR1 SGHDT and CDR2 YYEEEE. The CDR3 loop reads CASSFRKQPQHF. The CDR3 coding sequence is TGTGCCAGCAGCTTTCGTAAGCAGCCCCAGCATTTT.

This chain joins TRBV29-1 and TRBJ1-4, with D possibly being TRBD1 (5 bases). This CDR3 is built from 12 residues. The V end was cut by 7 bases, the J end by 5 bases, with 11 bases between. Germline V lookup: CDR1 SQVTM, CDR2 ANQGSEA. The CDR3 region is CSAGTANEKLFF. CDR3 in DNA: TGCAGCGCCGGGACTGCAAATGAAAAACTGTTTTTT.

The chain recombines TRBV11-3 with TRBJ2-1, with 8 bases that match TRBD2. V gave up 5 bases and J gave up 5 bases; unmatched junction bases: 8. The CDR3 covers 15 residues. Germline V gene sequence: CDR1 SGHNT, CDR2 YENEEA. CDR3 residues: CASSRRGANNNEQFF. The CDR3 region has the DNA TGTGCCAGCAGCCGGCGGGGGGCCAATAACAATGAGCAGTTCTTC.

V usage is TRBV19 and J usage is TRBJ2-2; D perhaps matches TRBD2 (5 bases). CDR1 is LNHDA, CDR2 SQIVND, per germline (reference sequence). Trimming removed 5 bases at V and 5 bases at J, with 24 bases between. The CDR3 is 18 residues long. The CDR3 DNA sequence: TGTGCCAGTAGTCGGGCGCCCGGGATCCCCAGACGGACCGGGGAGCTGTTTTTT. This sequence encodes CASSRAPGIPRRTGELFF.